Included here is one TCR beta chain sequence, with context. The sample originates from a study of blood T cell repertoires in COVID-19. Only in-frame clones appear in the TCRdb table, and some are missing; sequencing was by immunoSEQ multiplex PCR. The table lists more than 150,000 clones, about 86% of them singletons. V lost 3 bases to trimming and J lost 5 bases, with 11 bases between them. CDR3 length: 13 amino acids. Germline V gene sequence: CDR1 SGHKS, CDR2 YYEKEE (reference sequence). The sample taken for sequencing was peripheral blood. The chain joins TRBV5-5 to TRBJ2-5, with a weak D call TRBD2 (5 bases). The TCR was taken from a man between 65 and 80 years old with active or convalescent COVID-19. The CDR3 DNA follows: TGTGCCAGCAGCTGGCAGGCGGGCGAGACCCAGTACTTC. This sequence encodes CASSWQAGETQYF.